This TCR beta chain was recorded in a study of blood T cells in healthy people across ages (dated by TCRdb to the mid-2010s). Background on the whole study: In model experiments, template switching captured roughly one uniquely barcoded TCR beta cDNA molecule for every two T cells. The donors were divided into four age groups: young (average around 15 years), middle-aged (about 39), aged (roughly 60) and long-lived (about 90). Donors of different ages were randomly distributed across sequencing lanes to avoid experimental bias. Using deep sequencing normalized with unique cDNA molecular identifiers, the study measured how TCR beta repertoire diversity changes with age. Using the same blood draw, the study looked at two additional independent replicas of 1 million unique cDNA reads for two donors, one aged 18 to 30 and the other aged 80 or older.

Library preparation employed 5' RACE. Sequencing used an Illumina HiSeq 2500. The second PCR ran for about 7 to 11 cycles and used a J-beta primer mix along with a sample-barcoded 5' primer. A unique molecular identifier was introduced onto each TCR beta cDNA molecule by a template-switch 5' adaptor carrying 12 random nucleotides. Each sample yielded at least 2.5 million CDR3-containing paired-end reads. The Mint cDNA synthesis kit, primed by a TRBC-specific oligonucleotide, was used to synthesize first-strand cDNA from all RNA. After uracil-DNA glycosylase treatment, a first 18-cycle PCR used universal primers M1SS and BC2_uni_R on all cDNA. On the authors' methods: Each sample was normalized by randomly selecting 1 million high-quality reads, each carrying a distinct molecular identifier. Reads sharing molecular identifiers were discarded rather than binned into consensus sequences. MiTCR, run with a Q25 quality threshold and the strictest error-elimination algorithm, handled CDR3 identification, clonotype clustering and error correction. A nonparametric unseen species model using Euler transformation provided a lower-bound estimate of total TCR beta diversity. The raw public data were reprocessed by TCRdb itself: fastp quality trimming at Q25, MiXCR clonotype calling, in-frame beta chains only. Records with the same CDR3 protein are collapsed into one entry carrying the most frequent genes and DNA. The V and J calls come from TCRdb's annotation, not from the publication. For this sample there are over a million distinct CDR3 sequences; around 45% appear just once. The ten largest clones take up 15% to 20% of the sample.

Deletion took 4 bases off V and 5 bases off J, with a span of 14 bases between the germline ends. The CDR3 sequence holds 13 residues, the cysteine and phenylalanine included. Only the CDR3 DNA stays, 39 bases, in frame from base 1. The germline V gene supplies CDR1 SQVTM and CDR2 ANQGSEA. Donors were roughly 40 systemically healthy Caucasian individuals from Russia aged 6 to 90 years. Each donor gave around 9.9 milliliters of peripheral blood, collected into EDTA-treated Vacutainer tubes. Ficoll-Paque density-gradient centrifugation was used to isolate PBMCs, with at least 6.5 million obtained per sample. Total RNA, at least 5 micrograms per sample, was extracted from PBMCs with Trizol reagent. For every donor, flow cytometry on a PBMC aliquot measured the percentage of naive CD45RAhigh/CD27high T cells. Remarks on this clonotype: It lacks a known antigen. No base quality values were provided; no much bigger clone lies one nucleotide off.

Study-wide findings and limitations: Because donor CMV infection status was unknown, age-related changes in expanded clonotypes were potentially confounded. Estimates of total diversity based on one million sequenced T cells were regarded as lower bounds and as underestimates. There was a strong correlation between observed TCR beta diversity and the percentage of naive T cells measured by flow cytometry. Observed TCR beta diversity per million T cells fell roughly linearly with age, and a significant reduction was already apparent by age around 40. Compared with the aged group, the long-lived group had more naive CD4+ T cells, fewer expanded clones and increased TCR diversity, suggesting age selection. Since profiling was done on bulk unsorted PBMCs, naive and antigen-experienced compartments could not be conclusively compared.

The sample taken for sequencing was blood. The receptor comes from a woman aged 55-75 years in good health. The chain is assembled from TRBV29-1 and TRBJ1-1; there is no confident call for the D gene. This receptor has the CDR3 CSVGESGGTEAFF. The bases are TGCAGCGTTGGGGAGTCGGGTGGGACTGAAGCTTTCTTT. Extended through the reference TRBV29-1 and TRBJ1-1 proteins, this CDR3 yields the full variable domain: SAVISQKPSRDICQRGTSLTIQCQVDSQVTMMFWYRQQPGQSLTLIATANQGSEATYESGFVIDKFPISRPNLTFSTLTVSNMSPEDSSIYLCSVGESGGTEAFFGQGTRLTVV.